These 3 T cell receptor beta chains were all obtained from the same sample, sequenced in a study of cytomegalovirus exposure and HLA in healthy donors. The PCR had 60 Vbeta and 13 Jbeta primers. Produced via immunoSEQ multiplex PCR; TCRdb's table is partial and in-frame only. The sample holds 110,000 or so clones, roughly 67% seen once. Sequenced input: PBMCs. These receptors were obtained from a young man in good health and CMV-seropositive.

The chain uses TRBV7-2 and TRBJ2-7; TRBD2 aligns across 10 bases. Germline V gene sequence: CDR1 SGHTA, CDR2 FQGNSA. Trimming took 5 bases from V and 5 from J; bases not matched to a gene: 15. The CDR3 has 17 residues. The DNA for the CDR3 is TGTGCCAGCAGCGCAGGGGCGGGACTAGCGAATCTCAACGAGCAGTACTTC. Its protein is CASSAGAGLANLNEQYF.

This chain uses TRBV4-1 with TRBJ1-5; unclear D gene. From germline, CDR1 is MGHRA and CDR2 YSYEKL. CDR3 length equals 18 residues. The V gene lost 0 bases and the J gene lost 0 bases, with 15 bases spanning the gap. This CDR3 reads CASSQDRGGAYSNQPQHF. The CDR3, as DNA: TGCGCCAGCAGCCAAGATCGGGGTGGAGCTTATAGCAATCAGCCCCAGCATTTT.

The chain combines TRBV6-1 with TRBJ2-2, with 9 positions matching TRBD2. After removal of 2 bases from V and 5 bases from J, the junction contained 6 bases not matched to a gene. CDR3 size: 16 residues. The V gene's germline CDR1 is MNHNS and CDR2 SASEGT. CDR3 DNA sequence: TGTGCCAGCAGTGAATACGCGGGGGGGCGGACCGGGGAGCTGTTTTTT. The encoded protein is CASSEYAGGRTGELFF.